This is a list of T cell receptor beta chains from one sample in a study of cytomegalovirus exposure and HLA in healthy donors. TCRdb's copy holds only in-frame clones and misses some; the assay was immunoSEQ multiplex PCR. This sample carries approximately 100,000 clones, around 85% of them seen once, and the ten largest clones take under 5%. What was sequenced was PBMCs. Every receptor here comes from a young man in good health and CMV-seronegative. Each CDR3 is given with its conserved first and last residue. Each record gives: J gene, D gene, V gene, clone size, CDR3 protein, CDR3 DNA. D genes are given only for firm matches. Size is omitted from some rows. Given values are once, few, many or a class for expanded clones.

TRBJ2-2	TRBD2	TRBV4-1	-	CASSLRGTSGGEGAGELFF	TGCGCCAGCAGCCTCCGAGGGACTAGCGGGGGCGAAGGGGCCGGGGAGCTGTTTTTT
TRBJ2-7	-	TRBV7-8	-	CASSLRSYEQYF	TGTGCCAGCAGCTTGAGGAGCTACGAGCAGTACTTC
TRBJ1-6	TRBD1	TRBV19	-	CASSIGTGNINSPLHF	TGTGCCAGTAGTATTGGGACAGGGAATATCAATTCACCCCTCCACTTT
TRBJ2-1	-	TRBV11-2	-	CASSLTSNEQFF	TGTGCCAGCAGCTTAACAAGCAATGAGCAGTTCTTC
TRBJ2-1	-	TRBV15	-	CATSRDPSGGRNEQFF	TGTGCCACCAGCAGAGATCCGAGCGGTGGTCGGAATGAGCAGTTCTTC
TRBJ2-1	TRBD2	TRBV27	few	CASSPGTSGDNEQFF	TGTGCCAGCAGCCCCGGGACTAGCGGTGACAATGAGCAGTTCTTC
TRBJ2-2	-	TRBV7-2	-	CASSSVAGELFF	TGTGCCAGCAGTTCCGTTGCCGGGGAGCTGTTTTTT
TRBJ2-2	TRBD2	TRBV29-1	-	CSVGGGGSPTGELFF	TGCAGCGTTGGTGGAGGCGGGAGTCCCACCGGGGAGCTGTTTTTT
TRBJ1-2	-	TRBV7-8	-	CASSLNPVSANYGYTF	TGTGCCAGCAGCTTAAACCCCGTGTCAGCTAACTATGGCTACACCTTC
TRBJ1-2	-	TRBV5-1	few	CASGSGGSNYGYTF	TGCGCCAGCGGGAGCGGGGGATCTAACTATGGCTACACCTTC
TRBJ1-2	-	TRBV6-1	few	CASGTGPNYGYTF	TGTGCCAGCGGAACAGGACCGAACTATGGCTACACCTTC
TRBJ2-7	TRBD1	TRBV6-6	-	CASSYLQGAGEQYF	TGTGCCAGCAGTTACCTACAGGGGGCCGGCGAGCAGTACTTC
TRBJ2-3	TRBD1	TRBV11-3	-	CASSRTTGNTDTQYF	TGTGCCAGCAGCCGAACGACAGGGAACACAGATACGCAGTATTTT